The next 29 T cell receptor beta chains were all read from a single sample in a study of blood T cells in healthy people across ages. Next came a second PCR, run for about 7 to 12 cycles, which used a sample-barcoded 5' primer along with a J-beta primer mix. MiXCR was run by TCRdb on the 5' RACE reads, yielding one entry per CDR3 protein. This sample has hundreds of thousands of distinct CDR3 sequences, with roughly 21% found just once. Sequenced: blood. The source of these receptors is a man aged 70 or older in good health.

This clonotype appeared a few times. This rearrangement joins TRBV2 to TRBJ1-2; no firm D call. CDR1 is SNHLY, CDR2 FYNNEI, per germline. Trimming removed 2 bases at V and 4 bases at J, with 14 bases between. The CDR3 extends over 15 amino acids. CDR3: CASSEYPTRSYGYTF. CDR3 DNA: TGTGCCAGCAGTGAATACCCGACAAGGAGCTATGGCTACACCTTC. Combining the CDR3 with reference TRBV2 and TRBJ1-2 gives the whole variable domain EPEVTQTPSHQVTQMGQEVILRCVPISNHLYFYWYRQILGQKVEFLVSFYNNEISEKSEIFDDQFSVERPDGSNFTLKIRSTKLEDSAMYFCASSEYPTRSYGYTFGSGTRLTVV.

This clonotype was seen more than once but under ten times. The genes are TRBV12-3 or TRBV12-4 and TRBJ2-3; D might be TRBD2 (5 bases). Trimming shortened V by 3 bases and J by 6 bases, and 19 bases separated the two germline ends. The CDR3 totals 16 residues. The CDR3 DNA follows: TGTGCCAGCAGTTTCGTCGGTTTCGGGCGAGGGGATACGCAGTATTTT. Translated, it gives CASSFVGFGRGDTQYF.

This chain uses TRBV4-1 with TRBJ2-5, with D perhaps matching TRBD1 or TRBD2 (5 bases each). Gene TRBJ2-7 matches the end of the DNA better, so the J call may be wrong. Germline CDR1 and CDR2: MGHRA and YSYEKL. The CDR3 runs to 15 residues. The CDR3 is CASSQGGRGSYEQYF. For the CDR3, the DNA is TGCGCCAGCAGCCAAGGGGGACGTGGATCCTACGAGCAGTACTTC.

This clonotype has at least ten counts. The chain combines TRBV25-1 with TRBJ2-7; TRBD2 matches 7 bases. The CDR3 contains 15 residues. Germline loops: CDR1 MGHDK, CDR2 SYGVNS. Trimming cost V 6 bases and J 2 bases; bases outside gene matches: 10. The chain's CDR3 is CASSLSGMITYEQYF. CDR3 bases: TGTGCCAGCAGCTTAAGCGGGATGATTACCTACGAGCAGTACTTC.

The gene calls are TRBV10-3 and TRBJ2-5; D tentatively fits TRBD1 or TRBD2 (5 bases each). This CDR3 region has 13 residues. Trimming took off 9 bases at V and 5 bases at J, with 16 bases between the two ends. Germline loops: CDR1 ENHRY, CDR2 SYGVKD. CDR3 bases: TGTGCCATACGGGACGACAGCCAGGAGACCCAGTACTTC. Residues: CAIRDDSQETQYF.

The gene calls are TRBV6-5 and TRBJ2-3, with 9 bases matching TRBD2. The CDR3 runs to 15 residues. The junction had 6 bases not matched to a gene; V was cut back by 5 bases and J by 3 bases. CDR1 and CDR2 (germline): MNHEY, SVGAGI. The chain's CDR3 is CASSTTSGGTDTQYF. The CDR3 region has the DNA TGTGCCAGCAGTACGACTAGCGGCGGGACAGATACGCAGTATTTT.

The V gene is TRBV28, the J gene TRBJ2-5, with 12 bases lining up with TRBD2. The J call may be faulty, since TRBJ2-1 better matches the DNA end. The V gene's germline CDR1 is MDHEN and CDR2 SYDVKM. The CDR3 is made up of 15 amino acids. The CDR3 DNA is TGTGCCAGCAGTCCCGCTAGCGGGAGGGCCAGAGAGCAGTTCTTC. It translates to CASSPASGRAREQFF.

V and J are TRBV5-1 and TRBJ2-7, with a weak D call TRBD1 (5 bases). Per germline, CDR1 SGHRS and CDR2 YFSETQ. The germline V and J ends were trimmed by 5 bases and 2 bases, with 11 bases remaining between them. CDR3 length: 13 residues. The chain's CDR3 is CASSSDNAYEQYF. CDR3 bases: TGCGCCAGCAGTTCGGACAACGCCTACGAGCAGTACTTC. Full variable domain (rest looked up from reference TRBV5-1 and TRBJ2-7): KAGVTQTPRYLIKTRGQQVTLSCSPISGHRSVSWYQQTPGQGLQFLFEYFSETQRNKGNFPGRFSGRQFSNSRSEMNVSTLELGDSALYLCASSSDNAYEQYFGPGTRLTVT.

A note on this clonotype: With a much larger clone just one base away, this may be a read error. The V call is TRBV2, the J call TRBJ2-7; D might be TRBD2 (5 bases). The CDR3 loop spans 15 amino acids. Germline values: CDR1 SNHLY, CDR2 FYNNEI. The V and J ends lost 7 bases and 0 bases respectively, with 16 bases between them. In DNA form, the CDR3 reads TGTGCCAGCAACGTAAGCGGCGGAGCCTCCTACGAGCAGTACTTC. Translating gives CASNVSGGASYEQYF.

There are a few counts of this clonotype. This chain connects TRBV6-1 to TRBJ2-7, with 10 bases identical to TRBD2. CDR3 length: 14 residues. Germline CDR1 MNHNS, CDR2 SASEGT. V lost 1 base, J lost 3 bases, and 0 bases stayed unmatched. The CDR3 bases are TGTGCCAGCAGTGAAGGGACTAGCGGCTACGAGCAGTACTTC. Translated: CASSEGTSGYEQYF.

V is TRBV5-1 and J is TRBJ2-3; 7 nucleotides align to TRBD2. Looked up from germline, CDR1 is SGHRS and CDR2 is YFSETQ. CDR3 size: 15 residues. The junction had 9 bases not matched to a gene; V was cut back by 2 bases and J by 6 bases. This CDR3 reads CASSFGWREPDTQYF. The CDR3 nucleotides are TGCGCCAGCAGCTTTGGTTGGCGGGAGCCGGATACGCAGTATTTT.

A few counts support this clonotype. The chain recombines TRBV20-1 with TRBJ1-1; D gene uncertain. V lost 4 bases, J lost 3 bases, and 9 bases lay in between. The CDR3 is 12 residues long. CDR1 DFQATT and CDR2 SNEGSKA come from the germline V gene (reference sequence). CDR3 sequence (DNA): TGCAGTGCTAAGGGCCGACACACTGAAGCTTTCTTT. It translates to CSAKGRHTEAFF.

This clonotype has a single count. The chain uses TRBV6-5 and TRBJ2-3, with TRBD1 matching 7 bases. This CDR3 has 15 amino acids. The V gene end was trimmed by 2 bases and the J gene end by 2 bases; junction bases not matched to a gene: 4. Germline V gives CDR1 MNHEY, CDR2 SVGAGI. CDR3 nucleotides: TGTGCCAGCAGTTACGGACAGGACGTCACAGATACGCAGTATTTT. Translating gives CASSYGQDVTDTQYF.

This clonotype came up a few times. The V gene is TRBV25-1, the J gene TRBJ2-7; TRBD2 is a possible D gene (6 bases). This CDR3 is built from 17 residues. Between the trimmed V and J ends, which lost 0 bases and 5 bases, there was a span of 20 bases. Germline V gives CDR1 MGHDK, CDR2 SYGVNS. CDR3 region: CASSEYLSGGSSDEQYF. The CDR3 DNA follows: TGTGCCAGCAGTGAATATCTCTCCGGAGGGAGTAGCGACGAGCAGTACTTC.

This clonotype was found a few times. The chain employs TRBV10-3 and TRBJ2-6, with D perhaps matching TRBD2 (6 bases). V lost 3 bases and J lost 0, with 15 bases in between. This CDR3 contains 18 residues. Germline V gives CDR1 ENHRY, CDR2 SYGVKD. The CDR3 loop is CAISDWPAGSSGANVLTF. CDR3 nucleotide sequence: TGTGCCATCAGTGACTGGCCAGCGGGCAGCTCTGGGGCCAACGTCCTGACTTTC.

At least ten counts were recorded for this clonotype. This CDR3 reads CASRRDSQETQYF. The CDR3 DNA is TGTGCCAGCAGACGGGACAGCCAAGAGACCCAGTACTTC. This rearrangement joins TRBV12-3 or TRBV12-4 to TRBJ2-5; the match to TRBD1 covers 7 bases. This CDR3 is 13 amino acids long. Trimming at V came to 6 bases and at J to 1 base, leaving 2 bases not matched to a gene.

This sequence joins TRBV11-2 and TRBJ2-5, with 16 nucleotides matching TRBD2. This CDR3 contains 17 residues. Germline trimming cut 4 bases from V and 4 bases from J; bases unmatched to any gene: 6. The germline V gene encodes CDR1 SGHAT and CDR2 FQNNGV. The chain's CDR3 is CASSSGLAGGSGETQYF. CDR3 in DNA: TGTGCCAGCAGCTCGGGACTAGCGGGAGGGTCAGGAGAGACCCAGTACTTC.

In DNA, the CDR3 is TGTGCCAGCAGCAAGGGAAGGGACACCGGGGAGCTGTTTTTT. Amino acid sequence: CASSKGRDTGELFF. This chain joins TRBV6-5 and TRBJ2-2; D is ambiguous. CDR1 is MNHEY, CDR2 SVGAGI, per germline. Trimming took off 6 bases at V and 3 bases at J, with 11 bases between the two ends. The CDR3 is 14 amino acids.

The gene calls are TRBV27 and TRBJ2-1, with TRBD2 matching over 7 bases. Germline V CDR1 and CDR2: MNHEY, SMNVEV (reference sequence). J was trimmed by 8 bases and V by 4 bases; bases with no gene match: 11. The CDR3 has 15 residues. The CDR3 reads CASSWGQTAGDEQFF. CDR3 bases: TGTGCCAGCAGTTGGGGCCAAACTGCGGGAGATGAGCAGTTCTTC.

J is TRBJ2-5 and V is TRBV29-1; tentative D call: TRBD1 (6 bases). TRBJ2-7 matches the DNA end more closely, so the J call is doubtful. Per the germline V gene, CDR1 is SQVTM and CDR2 is ANQGSEA. This CDR3 has 14 residues. The CDR3 here is CSVHQGTSSYEQYF. CDR3 sequence (DNA): TGCAGCGTTCACCAAGGGACAAGCTCCTACGAGCAGTACTTC.

This clonotype was seen more than once but under ten times. CDR3 loop: CASSQRAGVEADTQYF. DNA of the CDR3: TGTGCCAGCTCACAACGTGCGGGAGTGGAAGCAGATACGCAGTATTTT. The chain has TRBV18 and TRBJ2-3, with 7 bases aligning to TRBD2. The CDR3 sequence is 16 residues long. The germline V gene encodes CDR1 KGHSH and CDR2 LQKENI. V shed 4 bases, J shed 4 bases, and the junction held 11 bases outside the gene matches.

The chain recombines TRBV20-1 with TRBJ2-5; 9 nucleotides match TRBD1. Per germline, CDR1 DFQATT and CDR2 SNEGSKA (reference sequence). V lost 6 bases, J lost 2 bases, and 4 bases stayed unmatched. This CDR3 is 13 amino acids long. CDR3 bases: TGCAGTGCCCACAGGGGGCAGCAAGAGACCCAGTACTTC. Its protein product is CSAHRGQQETQYF.

This clonotype turned up a few times. J is TRBJ2-3 and V is TRBV20-1; 10 bases are shared with TRBD2. The CDR3 consists of 15 residues. J lost 4 bases, V lost 1 base, and 5 bases had no gene match. From germline, CDR1 is DFQATT and CDR2 SNEGSKA (reference sequence). Written as DNA, the CDR3 is TGCAGTGCTAGAGGTCCGAGCGGGAGGGCAGATACGCAGTATTTT. It translates to CSARGPSGRADTQYF.

This chain uses TRBV20-1 with TRBJ2-3; tentative D call: TRBD2 (5 bases). Germline CDR1 and CDR2: DFQATT and SNEGSKA (reference sequence). The CDR3 consists of 13 residues. Trimming stripped 3 bases from V and 8 bases from J, with 15 bases between. This chain's CDR3 is CSASTLDSGTQYF. The CDR3 coding sequence is TGCAGTGCTAGTACTCTGGACTCTGGTACGCAGTATTTT.

The J gene is TRBJ2-5, the V gene TRBV21-1. TRBV21-1 is designated a pseudogene. The CDR3 has 13 amino acids. The CDR3 region is CASSKAEQETQYF. The CDR3 DNA reads as TGTGCCAGCAGCAAAGCGGAGCAAGAGACCCAGTACTTC.

This clonotype was counted ten times or more. The rearrangement uses TRBV13 and TRBJ2-1; D ambiguous. The CDR3 spans 12 residues. Germline V gives CDR1 PRHDT, CDR2 FYEKMQ (reference sequence). V was pared by 1 base and J by 5 bases, with 3 bases between. CDR3 in amino acids: CASSLVNNEQFF. Written as DNA, the CDR3 is TGTGCCAGCAGCTTAGTGAACAATGAGCAGTTCTTC. Together with reference TRBV13 and TRBJ2-1, the CDR3 gives the full variable domain: AAGVIQSPRHLIKEKRETATLKCYPIPRHDTVYWYQQGPGQDPQFLISFYEKMQSDKGSIPDRFSAQQFSDYHSELNMSSLELGDSALYFCASSLVNNEQFFGPGTRLTVL.

The chain uses TRBV20-1 and TRBJ2-7; D ambiguous. From germline, CDR1 is DFQATT and CDR2 SNEGSKA (reference sequence). The V gene lost 5 bases and the J gene lost 0 bases, with 14 bases spanning the gap. This CDR3 spans 14 amino acids. The CDR3: CSAGKDGSSYEQYF. The CDR3, as DNA: TGCAGTGCTGGAAAGGACGGGTCCTCCTACGAGCAGTACTTC.

The rearrangement uses TRBV14 and TRBJ2-5; 9 bases line up with TRBD1. The ends lost 4 bases at V and 0 bases at J; junction bases unmatched: 6. CDR1 and CDR2 from the germline V gene are SGHDN and FVKESK. CDR3 size: 16 residues. DNA of the CDR3: TGTGCCAGCAGCCGGGACAGGGCGGCGGACCAAGAGACCCAGTACTTC. Translation: CASSRDRAADQETQYF.

This clonotype has a count of ten or more. The rearrangement links TRBV5-1 to TRBJ1-2; possible D gene TRBD1, 5 bases. V was cut by 4 bases and J by 8 bases, with 12 bases left in between. The CDR3 contains 12 residues. Germline assignment: CDR1 SGHRS and CDR2 YFSETQ. This chain's CDR3 is CASSPMGRGYTF. The CDR3 DNA is TGCGCCAGCAGCCCGATGGGACGAGGCTACACCTTC. The entire variable domain, with the rest obtained from reference TRBV5-1 and TRBJ1-2, is as follows: KAGVTQTPRYLIKTRGQQVTLSCSPISGHRSVSWYQQTPGQGLQFLFEYFSETQRNKGNFPGRFSGRQFSNSRSEMNVSTLELGDSALYLCASSPMGRGYTFGSGTRLTVV.